These T cell receptor beta chains were read from a single sample in a study of radiotherapy plus CTLA-4 blockade in lung cancer. The assay was immunoSEQ multiplex PCR, and TCRdb's table has in-frame clones only and misses some. This table has about 68,000 clones, 79% appearing once. The input for sequencing was peripheral blood, taken from a patient treated with radiotherapy plus ipilimumab. The receptors shown here come from a human donor with non-small cell lung cancer who had a complete response to radiotherapy plus ipilimumab. The CDR3 runs from the conserved cysteine through the conserved F or W. A D gene is named only where the DNA matches it firmly. For some rows the clone size is stated as once, few or many, or as a class when expanded; others skip it.

-,TRBJ2-3,TRBD2,TRBV18,CASSSGLAVLPADTQYF,TGTGCCAGCTCATCCGGACTAGCGGTCCTCCCCGCAGATACGCAGTATTTT
-,TRBJ2-2,TRBD2,TRBV5-1,CASSSPGLAGVGGELFF,TGCGCCAGCAGCTCACCGGGACTAGCGGGAGTTGGCGGGGAGCTGTTTTTT
-,TRBJ2-1,-,TRBV6-6,CASSYQLGSYNEQFF,TGTGCCAGCAGTTACCAGCTAGGGTCCTACAATGAGCAGTTCTTC
-,TRBJ2-2,TRBD1,TRBV30,CAWSPGTGYTGELFF,TGTGCCTGGAGTCCCGGGACAGGGTACACCGGGGAGCTGTTTTTT
-,TRBJ2-2,-,TRBV7-2,CASSLQRELFF,TGTGCCAGCAGCTTACAGCGGGAGCTGTTTTTT
-,TRBJ2-2,-,TRBV27,CASSFASTGELFF,TGTGCCAGCAGTTTTGCGAGCACCGGGGAGCTGTTTTTT
-,TRBJ1-2,-,TRBV27,CASSYFGGSGDYGYTF,TGTGCCAGCAGTTATTTCGGAGGGTCGGGTGACTATGGCTACACCTTC
-,TRBJ2-5,TRBD2,TRBV27,CASKGYGTGGPQETQYF,TGTGCCAGCAAAGGGTATGGTACGGGAGGGCCCCAAGAGACCCAGTACTTC
-,TRBJ2-1,TRBD1,TRBV19,CASSPLWDSKGRLVNEQFF,TGTGCCAGTAGTCCGCTCTGGGACAGCAAAGGACGGTTGGTCAATGAGCAGTTCTTC
few,TRBJ2-1,TRBD1,TRBV11-2,CASRAPGQGHNEQFF,TGTGCCAGCAGGGCACCGGGACAGGGACACAATGAGCAGTTCTTC
-,TRBJ2-1,-,TRBV23-1,CASKEAGQRTYNEQFF,TGCGCCAGCAAGGAGGCGGGACAGAGAACCTACAATGAGCAGTTCTTC
once,TRBJ2-1,TRBD1,TRBV10-2,CASRVAGTGLHEEQFF,TGCGCCAGCAGGGTTGCAGGGACAGGGTTGCACGAGGAGCAGTTCTTC
-,TRBJ1-1,-,TRBV4-3,CASSQYRGDPIDGAFF,TGCGCCAGCAGCCAATATCGGGGGGACCCGATTGACGGAGCTTTCTTT
once,TRBJ2-1,-,TRBV23-1,CASSQPRTVYNEQFF,TGCGCCAGCAGTCAACCACGGACAGTTTACAATGAGCAGTTCTTC
once,TRBJ1-1,TRBD1,TRBV5-6,CASSLTFRGRGTEAFF,TGTGCCAGCAGCTTGACCTTCAGGGGGCGCGGGACTGAAGCTTTCTTT
few,TRBJ1-6,TRBD1,TRBV6-1,CASIRTGGYNSPLHF,TGTGCCAGCATCAGGACAGGGGGCTATAATTCACCCCTCCACTTT
-,TRBJ1-1,TRBD1,TRBV27,CASSSTGGFMNTEAFF,TGTGCCAGCAGTTCAACAGGGGGCTTCATGAACACTGAAGCTTTCTTT
once,TRBJ1-1,-,TRBV30,CAWSVLWNTEAFF,TGTGCCTGGAGTGTACTTTGGAACACTGAAGCTTTCTTT
-,TRBJ2-5,-,TRBV30,CAWVEYQETQYF,TGTGCCTGGGTGGAGTACCAAGAGACCCAGTACTTC
-,TRBJ2-1,TRBD2,TRBV30,CAWSWAGGPQFF,TGTGCCTGGAGTTGGGCGGGGGGGCCGCAGTTCTTC
-,TRBJ2-5,-,TRBV7-7,CASSPGARGETQYF,TGTGCTAGCAGCCCAGGGGCGAGGGGAGAGACCCAGTACTTC
-,TRBJ1-1,-,TRBV11-3,CASSYGKRGTEAFF,TGTGCCAGCAGCTATGGGAAGAGGGGTACTGAAGCTTTCTTT
-,TRBJ1-5,-,TRBV7-2,CASSLDKGYSNQPQHF,TGTGCCAGCAGCTTAGATAAAGGATATAGCAATCAGCCCCAGCATTTT
-,TRBJ2-1,TRBD2,TRBV7-2,CASSWGLAGGSEQFF,TGTGCCAGCAGCTGGGGACTAGCGGGAGGAAGTGAGCAGTTCTTC
-,TRBJ1-2,-,TRBV11-3,CASSSSLRDYGYTF,TGTGCCAGCAGCTCCTCATTGAGGGACTATGGCTACACCTTC
-,TRBJ1-3,-,TRBV19,CASSITHGSGGNTIYF,TGTGCCAGTAGTATAACCCACGGGTCCGGTGGAAACACCATATATTTT
-,TRBJ1-1,-,TRBV27,CASSSLGRNTEAFF,TGTGCCAGCAGTTCCCTGGGGAGGAACACTGAAGCTTTCTTT
-,TRBJ1-5,-,TRBV12-5,CASGLVMGGDQPQHF,TGTGCTAGTGGTTTGGTAATGGGGGGGGATCAGCCCCAGCATTTT